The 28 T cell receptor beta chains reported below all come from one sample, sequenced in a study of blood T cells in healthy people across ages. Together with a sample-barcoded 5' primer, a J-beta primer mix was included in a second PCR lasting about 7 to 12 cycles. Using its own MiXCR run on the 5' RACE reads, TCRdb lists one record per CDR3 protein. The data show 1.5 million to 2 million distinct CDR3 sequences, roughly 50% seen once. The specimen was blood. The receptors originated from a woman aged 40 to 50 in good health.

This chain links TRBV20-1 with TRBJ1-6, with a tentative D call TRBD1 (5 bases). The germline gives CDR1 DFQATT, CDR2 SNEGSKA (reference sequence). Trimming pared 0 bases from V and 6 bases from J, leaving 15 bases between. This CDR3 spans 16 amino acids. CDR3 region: CSAREGGTLINSPLHF. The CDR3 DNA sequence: TGCAGTGCTAGAGAAGGCGGGACTCTCATTAATTCACCCCTCCACTTT.

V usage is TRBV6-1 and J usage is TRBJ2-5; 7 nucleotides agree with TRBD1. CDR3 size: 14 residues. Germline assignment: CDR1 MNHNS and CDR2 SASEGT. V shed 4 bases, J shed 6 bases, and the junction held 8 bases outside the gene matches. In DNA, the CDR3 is TGTGCCAGCAGTGGAGACAGGGTCTCTAAGACCCAGTACTTC. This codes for CASSGDRVSKTQYF.

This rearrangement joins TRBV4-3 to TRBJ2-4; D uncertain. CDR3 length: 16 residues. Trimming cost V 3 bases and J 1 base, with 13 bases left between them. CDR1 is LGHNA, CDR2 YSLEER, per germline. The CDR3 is CASSQSAVGAKNIQYF. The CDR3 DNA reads TGCGCCAGCAGCCAGTCCGCCGTTGGGGCCAAAAACATTCAGTACTTC.

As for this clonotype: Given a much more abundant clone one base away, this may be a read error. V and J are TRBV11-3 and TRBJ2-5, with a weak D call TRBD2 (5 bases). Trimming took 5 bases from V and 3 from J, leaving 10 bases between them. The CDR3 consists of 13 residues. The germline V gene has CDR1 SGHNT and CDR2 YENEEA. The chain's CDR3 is CASSAQREETQYF. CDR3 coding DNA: TGTGCCAGCAGCGCACAGAGGGAAGAGACCCAGTACTTC.

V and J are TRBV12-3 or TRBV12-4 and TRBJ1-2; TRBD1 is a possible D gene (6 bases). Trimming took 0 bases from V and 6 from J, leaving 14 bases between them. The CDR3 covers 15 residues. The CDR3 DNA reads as TGTGCCAGCAGTTTAGCGGCGGGGGGCAACCATGGCTACACCTTC. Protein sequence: CASSLAAGGNHGYTF.

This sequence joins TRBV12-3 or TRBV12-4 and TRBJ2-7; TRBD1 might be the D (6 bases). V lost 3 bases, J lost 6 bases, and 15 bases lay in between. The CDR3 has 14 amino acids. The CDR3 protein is CASSFAEQGTEQYF. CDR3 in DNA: TGTGCCAGCAGTTTTGCGGAACAGGGAACCGAGCAGTACTTC.

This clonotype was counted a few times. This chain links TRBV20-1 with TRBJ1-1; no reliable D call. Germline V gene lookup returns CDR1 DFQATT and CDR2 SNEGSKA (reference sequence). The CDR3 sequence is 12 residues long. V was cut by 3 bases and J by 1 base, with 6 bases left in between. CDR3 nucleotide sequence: TGCAGTGCTAGTATAAGGAACACTGAAGCTTTCTTT. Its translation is CSASIRNTEAFF.

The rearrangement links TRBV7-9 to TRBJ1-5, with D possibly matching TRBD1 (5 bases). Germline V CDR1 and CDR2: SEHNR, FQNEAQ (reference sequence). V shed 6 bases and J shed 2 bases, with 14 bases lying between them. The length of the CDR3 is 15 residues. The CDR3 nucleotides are TGTGCCAGCAGTAAAGGGGAGACAGGCAATCAGCCCCAGCATTTT. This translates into CASSKGETGNQPQHF. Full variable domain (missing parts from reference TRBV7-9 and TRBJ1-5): DTGVSQNPRHKITKRGQNVTFRCDPISEHNRLYWYRQTLGQGPEFLTYFQNEAQLEKSRLLSDRFSAERPKGSFSTLEIQRTEQGDSAMYLCASSKGETGNQPQHFGDGTRLSIL.

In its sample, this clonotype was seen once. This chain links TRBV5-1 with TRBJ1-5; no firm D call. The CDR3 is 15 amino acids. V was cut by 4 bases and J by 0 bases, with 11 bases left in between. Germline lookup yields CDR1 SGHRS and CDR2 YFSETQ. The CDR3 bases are TGCGCCAGCAGCAGGGATCCCTATAGCAATCAGCCCCAGCATTTT. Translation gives CASSRDPYSNQPQHF.

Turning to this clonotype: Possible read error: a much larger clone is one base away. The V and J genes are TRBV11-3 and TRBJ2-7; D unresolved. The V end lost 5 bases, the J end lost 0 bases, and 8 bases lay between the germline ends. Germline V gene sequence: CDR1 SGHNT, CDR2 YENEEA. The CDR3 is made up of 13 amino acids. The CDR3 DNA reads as TGTGCCAGCAGCGTAACCTCCTCCTACGAGCAGTACTTC. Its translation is CASSVTSSYEQYF.

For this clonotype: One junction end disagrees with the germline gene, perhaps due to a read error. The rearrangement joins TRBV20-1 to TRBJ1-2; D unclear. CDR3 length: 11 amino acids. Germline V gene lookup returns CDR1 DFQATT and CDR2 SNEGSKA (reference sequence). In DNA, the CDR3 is TGCAGTGCTAGAAGTGTCTATGACTACACCTTC. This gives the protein CSARSVYDYTF.

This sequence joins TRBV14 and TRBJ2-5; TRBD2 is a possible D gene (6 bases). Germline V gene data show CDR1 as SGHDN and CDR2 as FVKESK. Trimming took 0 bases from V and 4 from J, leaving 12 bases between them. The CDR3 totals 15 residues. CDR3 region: CASSQDVGGRETQYF. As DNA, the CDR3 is TGTGCCAGCAGCCAAGATGTCGGAGGGCGAGAGACCCAGTACTTC.

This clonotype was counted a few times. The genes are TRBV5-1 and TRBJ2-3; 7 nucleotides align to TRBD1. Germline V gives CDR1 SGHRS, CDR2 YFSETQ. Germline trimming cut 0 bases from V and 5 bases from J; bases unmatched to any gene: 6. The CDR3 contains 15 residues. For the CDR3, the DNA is TGCGCCAGCAGCTTGGGACAGGGAAGGAAAGATACGCAGTATTTT. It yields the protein CASSLGQGRKDTQYF.

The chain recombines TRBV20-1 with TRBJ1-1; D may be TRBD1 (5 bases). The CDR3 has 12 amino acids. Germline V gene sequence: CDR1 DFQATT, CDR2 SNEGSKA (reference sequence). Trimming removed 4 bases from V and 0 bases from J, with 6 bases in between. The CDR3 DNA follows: TGCAGTGCTATGGACATGAACACTGAAGCTTTCTTT. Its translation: CSAMDMNTEAFF.

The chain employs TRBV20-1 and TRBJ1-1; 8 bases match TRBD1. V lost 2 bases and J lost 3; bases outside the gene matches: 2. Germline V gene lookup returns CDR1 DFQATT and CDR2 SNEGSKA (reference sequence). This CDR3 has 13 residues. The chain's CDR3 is CSARPGGYTEAFF. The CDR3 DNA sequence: TGCAGTGCTAGACCAGGGGGCTACACTGAAGCTTTCTTT.

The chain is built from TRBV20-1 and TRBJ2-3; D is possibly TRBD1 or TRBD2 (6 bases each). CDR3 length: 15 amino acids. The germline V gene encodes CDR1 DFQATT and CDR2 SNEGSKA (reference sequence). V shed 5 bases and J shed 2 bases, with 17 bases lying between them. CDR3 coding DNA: TGCAGTGCTCCTTCACGCGGGACATACACAGATACGCAGTATTTT. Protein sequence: CSAPSRGTYTDTQYF.

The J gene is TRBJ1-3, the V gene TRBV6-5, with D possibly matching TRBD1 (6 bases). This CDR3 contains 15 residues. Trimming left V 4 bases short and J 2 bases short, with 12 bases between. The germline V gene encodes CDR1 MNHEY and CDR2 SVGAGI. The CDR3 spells CASSFHTGTGNTIYF. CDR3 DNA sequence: TGTGCCAGCAGTTTCCACACAGGGACTGGAAACACCATATATTTT.

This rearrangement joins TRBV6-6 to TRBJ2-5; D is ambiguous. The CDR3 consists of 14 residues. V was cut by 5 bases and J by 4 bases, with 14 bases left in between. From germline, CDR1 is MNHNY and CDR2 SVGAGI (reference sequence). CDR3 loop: CASSTGGSRETQYF. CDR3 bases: TGTGCCAGCAGTACCGGTGGTAGCAGAGAGACCCAGTACTTC.

In nucleotides, the CDR3 is TGCGCCAGCAGCCAAGAACTCCCGGTGGGGACCCAGTACTTC. It encodes CASSQELPVGTQYF. The chain combines TRBV4-3 with TRBJ2-5; no definite D call. In germline, CDR1 is LGHNA, CDR2 YSLEER. The CDR3 has 14 amino acids. V lost 0 bases and J 7 bases, leaving 12 bases between the germline ends.

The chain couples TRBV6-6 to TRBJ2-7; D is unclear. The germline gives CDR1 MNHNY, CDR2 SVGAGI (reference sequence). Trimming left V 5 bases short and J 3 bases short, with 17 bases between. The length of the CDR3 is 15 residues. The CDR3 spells CASSTDGSVLYEQYF. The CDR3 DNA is TGTGCCAGCAGTACGGACGGGTCCGTCCTCTACGAGCAGTACTTC.

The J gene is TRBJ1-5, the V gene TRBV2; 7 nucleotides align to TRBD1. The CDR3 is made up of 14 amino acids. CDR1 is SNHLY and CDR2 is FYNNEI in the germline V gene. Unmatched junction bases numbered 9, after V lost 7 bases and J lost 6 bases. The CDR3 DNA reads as TGTGCCAGCACCCTGGGCAGGGGGTCTCAGCCCCAGCATTTT. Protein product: CASTLGRGSQPQHF.

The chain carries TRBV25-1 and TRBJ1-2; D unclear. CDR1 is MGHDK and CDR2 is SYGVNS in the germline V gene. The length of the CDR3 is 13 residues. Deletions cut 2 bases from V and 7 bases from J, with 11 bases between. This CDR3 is CASSEGRASGYTF. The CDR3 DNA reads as TGTGCCAGCAGTGAAGGAAGGGCGAGTGGCTACACCTTC.

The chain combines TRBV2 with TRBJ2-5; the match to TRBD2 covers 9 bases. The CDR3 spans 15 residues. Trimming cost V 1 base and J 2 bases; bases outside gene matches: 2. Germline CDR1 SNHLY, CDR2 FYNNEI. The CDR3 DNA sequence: TGTGCCAGCAGTGAAGGACTAGCGGAGCAAGAGACCCAGTACTTC. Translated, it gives CASSEGLAEQETQYF.

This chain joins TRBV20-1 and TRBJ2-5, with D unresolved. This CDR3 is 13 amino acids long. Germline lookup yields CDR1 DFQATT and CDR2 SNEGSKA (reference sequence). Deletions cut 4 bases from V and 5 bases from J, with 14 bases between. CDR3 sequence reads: CSAIDWAGETQYF. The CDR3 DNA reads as TGCAGTGCTATCGACTGGGCCGGTGAGACCCAGTACTTC.

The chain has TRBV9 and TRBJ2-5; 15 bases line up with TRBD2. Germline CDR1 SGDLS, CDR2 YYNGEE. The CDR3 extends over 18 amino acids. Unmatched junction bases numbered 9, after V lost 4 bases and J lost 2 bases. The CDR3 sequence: CASSRGLAGGGEQETQYF. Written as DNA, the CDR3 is TGTGCCAGCAGCCGGGGACTAGCGGGGGGAGGAGAGCAAGAGACCCAGTACTTC.

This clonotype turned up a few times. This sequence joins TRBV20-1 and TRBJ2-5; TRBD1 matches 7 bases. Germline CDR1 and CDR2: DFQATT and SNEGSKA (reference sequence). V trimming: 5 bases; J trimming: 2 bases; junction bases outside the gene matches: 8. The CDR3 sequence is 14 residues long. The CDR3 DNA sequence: TGCAGTGCTCGAGGGACAGAAAGACAAGAGACCCAGTACTTC. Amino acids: CSARGTERQETQYF.

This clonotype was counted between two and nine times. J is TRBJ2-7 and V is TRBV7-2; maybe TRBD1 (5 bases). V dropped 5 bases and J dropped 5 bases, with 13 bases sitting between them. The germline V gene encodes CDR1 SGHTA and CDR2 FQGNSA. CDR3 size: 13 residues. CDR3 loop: CASSTLQGNEQYF. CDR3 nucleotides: TGTGCCAGCAGCACCCTCCAGGGTAACGAGCAGTACTTC.

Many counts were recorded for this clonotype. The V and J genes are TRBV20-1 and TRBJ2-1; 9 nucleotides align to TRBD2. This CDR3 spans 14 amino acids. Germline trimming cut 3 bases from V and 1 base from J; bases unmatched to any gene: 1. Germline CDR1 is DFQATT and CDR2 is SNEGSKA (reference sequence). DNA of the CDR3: TGCAGTGCTAGGACTAGCGGATCCTACAATGAGCAGTTCTTC. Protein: CSARTSGSYNEQFF.